The clone carrying this T cell receptor beta chain was observed a handful of times. This entry is derived from a study of post-analysis software for immune sequencing data. Unique-molecular-identifier-tagged TCR beta cDNA libraries were used. One entry per CDR3 protein results from TCRdb running MiXCR on the PCR reads. The table has around 400,000 distinct CDR3 sequences, 39% seen once. The sequenced sample was blood. The clonotype comes from a girl aged 2-9 years with multiple sclerosis.

The CDR3 loop is CAISDRVNYGYTF. CDR3 DNA: TGTGCCATCAGTGACAGGGTTAACTATGGCTACACCTTC. The chain carries TRBV10-3 and TRBJ1-2; D is possibly TRBD1 (5 bases). Germline CDR1 ENHRY, CDR2 SYGVKD. V lost 3 bases, J lost 1 base, and 6 bases lay in between. The CDR3 spans 13 residues.